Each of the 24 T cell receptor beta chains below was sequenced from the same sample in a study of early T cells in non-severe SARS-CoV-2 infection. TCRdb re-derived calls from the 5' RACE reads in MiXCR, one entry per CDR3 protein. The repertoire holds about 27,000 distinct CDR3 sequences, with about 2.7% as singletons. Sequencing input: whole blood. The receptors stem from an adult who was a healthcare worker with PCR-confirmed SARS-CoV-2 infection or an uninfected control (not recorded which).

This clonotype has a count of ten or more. The CDR3 DNA reads TGCAGTGCTAGCGGGGGTAGTAACGAGCAGTACGTC. Its protein is CSASGGSNEQYV. The chain employs TRBV20-1 and TRBJ2-7, with D perhaps TRBD2 (6 bases). Per germline, CDR1 DFQATT and CDR2 SNEGSKA (reference sequence). The V end lost 3 bases, the J end lost 5 bases, and 11 bases lay between the germline ends. CDR3 length equals 12 residues.

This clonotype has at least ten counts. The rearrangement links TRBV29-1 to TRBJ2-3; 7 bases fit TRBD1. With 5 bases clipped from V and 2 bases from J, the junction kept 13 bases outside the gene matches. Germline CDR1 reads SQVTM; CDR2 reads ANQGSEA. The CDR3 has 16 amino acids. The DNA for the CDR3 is TGCAGCGTTCCCGGCGGGCAGGGGGTGTCCACAGATACGCAGTATTTT. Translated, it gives CSVPGGQGVSTDTQYF.

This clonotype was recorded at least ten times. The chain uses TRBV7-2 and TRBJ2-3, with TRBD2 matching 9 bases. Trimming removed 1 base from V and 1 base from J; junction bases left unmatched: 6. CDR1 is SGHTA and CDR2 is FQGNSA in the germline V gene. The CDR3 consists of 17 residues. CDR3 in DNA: TGTGCCAGCAGCTTAGACTCTGCGGGGGGGCGCACAGATACGCAGTATTTT. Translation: CASSLDSAGGRTDTQYF.

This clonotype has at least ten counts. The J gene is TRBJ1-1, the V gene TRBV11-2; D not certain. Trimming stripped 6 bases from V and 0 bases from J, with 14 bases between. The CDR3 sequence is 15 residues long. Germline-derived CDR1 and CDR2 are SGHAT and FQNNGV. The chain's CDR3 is CASRGILWVNTEAFF. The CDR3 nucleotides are TGTGCCAGCAGGGGTATTCTGTGGGTGAACACTGAAGCTTTCTTT.

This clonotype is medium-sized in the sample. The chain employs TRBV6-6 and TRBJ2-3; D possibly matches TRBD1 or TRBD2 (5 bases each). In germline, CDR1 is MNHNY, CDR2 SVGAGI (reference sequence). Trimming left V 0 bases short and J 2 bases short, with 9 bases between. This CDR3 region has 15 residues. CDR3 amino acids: CASSYSTGTTDTQYF. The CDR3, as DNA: TGTGCCAGCAGTTACTCCACCGGGACCACAGATACGCAGTATTTT.

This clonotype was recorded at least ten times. CDR3 in amino acids: CASSLYSGGTGELFF. CDR3 nucleotide sequence: TGTGCCAGCAGCTTATACAGCGGGGGCACCGGGGAGCTGTTTTTT. The rearrangement links TRBV7-2 to TRBJ2-2, with 8 bases aligning to TRBD2. Germline V gives CDR1 SGHTA, CDR2 FQGNSA. V dropped 2 bases and J dropped 4; count of bases not matched to a gene: 3. This CDR3 has 15 amino acids. The whole variable domain, filled in from reference TRBV7-2 and TRBJ2-2, reads GAGVSQSPSNKVTEKGKDVELRCDPISGHTALYWYRQSLGQGLEFLIYFQGNSAPDKSGLPSDRFSAERTGGSVSTLTIQRTQQEDSAVYLCASSLYSGGTGELFFGEGSRLTVL.

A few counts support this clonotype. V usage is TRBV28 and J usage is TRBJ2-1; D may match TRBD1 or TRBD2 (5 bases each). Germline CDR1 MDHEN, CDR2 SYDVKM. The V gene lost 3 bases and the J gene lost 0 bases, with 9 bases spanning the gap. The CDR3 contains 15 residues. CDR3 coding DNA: TGTGCCAGCAGTTTCTGGGGGAGCTCCTACAATGAGCAGTTCTTC. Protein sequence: CASSFWGSSYNEQFF.

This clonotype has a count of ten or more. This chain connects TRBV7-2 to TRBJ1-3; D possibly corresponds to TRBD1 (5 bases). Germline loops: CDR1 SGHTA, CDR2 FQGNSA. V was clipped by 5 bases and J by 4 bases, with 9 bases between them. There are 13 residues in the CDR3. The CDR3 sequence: CASSRNRGNTIYF. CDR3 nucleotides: TGTGCCAGCAGCCGTAACAGGGGAAACACCATATATTTT.

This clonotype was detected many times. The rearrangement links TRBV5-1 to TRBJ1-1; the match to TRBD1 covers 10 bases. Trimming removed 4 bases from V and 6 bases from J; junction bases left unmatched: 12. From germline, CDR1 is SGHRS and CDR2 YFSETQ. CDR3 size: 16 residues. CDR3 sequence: CASSTGSTGGAPEAFF. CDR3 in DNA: TGCGCCAGCAGCACCGGATCGACAGGGGGCGCGCCTGAAGCTTTCTTT.

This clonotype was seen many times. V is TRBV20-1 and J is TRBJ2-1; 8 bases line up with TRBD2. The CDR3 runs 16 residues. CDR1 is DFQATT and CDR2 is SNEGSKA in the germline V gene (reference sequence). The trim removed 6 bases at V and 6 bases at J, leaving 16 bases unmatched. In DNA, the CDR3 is TGCAGTGCCACCCTTACCGGGACTAGTATCCCCAATGAGCAGTTCTTC. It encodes CSATLTGTSIPNEQFF.

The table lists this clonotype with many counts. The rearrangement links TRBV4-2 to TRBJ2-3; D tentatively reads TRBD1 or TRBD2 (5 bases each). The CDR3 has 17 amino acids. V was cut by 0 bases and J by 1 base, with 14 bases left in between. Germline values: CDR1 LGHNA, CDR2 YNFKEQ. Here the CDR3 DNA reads TGTGCCAGCAGCCAAGATTACGGGGCCGCTGGCACAGATACGCAGTATTTT. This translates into CASSQDYGAAGTDTQYF.

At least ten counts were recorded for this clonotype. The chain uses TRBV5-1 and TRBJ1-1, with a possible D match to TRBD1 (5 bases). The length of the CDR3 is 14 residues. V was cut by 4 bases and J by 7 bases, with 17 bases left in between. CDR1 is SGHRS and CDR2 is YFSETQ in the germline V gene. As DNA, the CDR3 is TGCGCCAGCAGCGCCTGGGAGGGGAATGGTGAAGCTTTCTTT. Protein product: CASSAWEGNGEAFF.

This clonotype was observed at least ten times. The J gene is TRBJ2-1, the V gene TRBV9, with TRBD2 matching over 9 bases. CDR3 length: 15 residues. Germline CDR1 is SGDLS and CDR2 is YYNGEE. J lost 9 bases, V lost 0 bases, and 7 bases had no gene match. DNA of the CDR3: TGTGCCAGCAGCGTAGTTCGGGGGACTAGCCGTGAGCAGTTCTTC. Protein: CASSVVRGTSREQFF.

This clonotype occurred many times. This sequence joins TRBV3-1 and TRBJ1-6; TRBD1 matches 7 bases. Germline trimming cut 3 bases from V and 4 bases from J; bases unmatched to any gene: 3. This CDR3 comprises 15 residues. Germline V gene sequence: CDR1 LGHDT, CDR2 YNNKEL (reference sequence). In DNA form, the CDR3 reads TGTGCCAGCAGCCATCAGACAGGGTATAATTCACCCCTCCACTTT. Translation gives CASSHQTGYNSPLHF.

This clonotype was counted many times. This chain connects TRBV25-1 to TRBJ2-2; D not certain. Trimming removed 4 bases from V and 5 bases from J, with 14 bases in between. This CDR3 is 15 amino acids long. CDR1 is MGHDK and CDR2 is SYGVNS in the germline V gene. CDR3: CASSGQPPSTGELFF. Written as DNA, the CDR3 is TGTGCCAGCAGTGGTCAGCCCCCCAGTACCGGGGAGCTGTTTTTT.

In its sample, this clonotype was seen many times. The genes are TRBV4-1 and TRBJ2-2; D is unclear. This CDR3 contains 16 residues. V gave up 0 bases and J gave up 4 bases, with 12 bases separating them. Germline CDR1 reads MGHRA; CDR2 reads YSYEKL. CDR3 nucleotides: TGCGCCAGCAGCCAAGATGAGAATCAGGTCACCGGGGAGCTGTTTTTT. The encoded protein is CASSQDENQVTGELFF.

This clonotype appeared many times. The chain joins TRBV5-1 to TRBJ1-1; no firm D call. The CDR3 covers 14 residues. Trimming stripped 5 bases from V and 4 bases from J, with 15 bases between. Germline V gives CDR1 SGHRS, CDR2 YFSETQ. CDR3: CASSRTTGATEAFF. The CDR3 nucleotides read TGCGCCAGCAGTCGTACTACGGGTGCCACTGAAGCTTTCTTT. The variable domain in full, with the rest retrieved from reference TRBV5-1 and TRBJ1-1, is KAGVTQTPRYLIKTRGQQVTLSCSPISGHRSVSWYQQTPGQGLQFLFEYFSETQRNKGNFPGRFSGRQFSNSRSEMNVSTLELGDSALYLCASSRTTGATEAFFGQGTRLTVV.

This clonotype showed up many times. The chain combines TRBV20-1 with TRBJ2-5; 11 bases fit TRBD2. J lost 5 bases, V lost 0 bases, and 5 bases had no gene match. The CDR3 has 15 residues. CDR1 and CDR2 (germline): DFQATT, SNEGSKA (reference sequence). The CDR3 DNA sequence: TGCAGTGCTAGAGACCTAGCGGGGGGTGAGGAGACCCAGTACTTC. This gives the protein CSARDLAGGEETQYF.

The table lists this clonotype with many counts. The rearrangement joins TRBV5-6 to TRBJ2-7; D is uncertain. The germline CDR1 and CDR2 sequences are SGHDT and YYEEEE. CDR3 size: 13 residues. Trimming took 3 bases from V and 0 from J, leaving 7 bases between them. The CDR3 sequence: CASSSGSSYEQYV. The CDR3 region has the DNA TGTGCCAGCAGCTCAGGATCCTCCTACGAGCAGTACGTC.

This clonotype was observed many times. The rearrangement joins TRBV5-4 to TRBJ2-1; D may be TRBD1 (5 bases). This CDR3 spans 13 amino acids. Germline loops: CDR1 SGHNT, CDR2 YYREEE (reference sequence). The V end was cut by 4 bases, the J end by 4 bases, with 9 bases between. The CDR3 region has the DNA TGTGCCAGCAGCACTTACAGGTACAATGAGCAGTTCTTC. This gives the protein CASSTYRYNEQFF. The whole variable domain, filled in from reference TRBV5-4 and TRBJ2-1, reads ETGVTQSPTHLIKTRGQQVTLRCSSQSGHNTVSWYQQALGQGPQFIFQYYREEENGRGNFPPRFSGLQFPNYSSELNVNALELDDSALYLCASSTYRYNEQFFGPGTRLTVL.

CDR3 sequence: CASSHSREYGYTF. In DNA, the CDR3 is TGTGCCAGCAGCCATAGCAGAGAGTATGGCTACACCTTC. The rearrangement joins TRBV6-6 to TRBJ1-2; D call uncertain. Trimming took off 6 bases at V and 5 bases at J, with 13 bases between the two ends. CDR1 is MNHNY and CDR2 is SVGAGI in the germline V gene (reference sequence). This CDR3 region has 13 residues.

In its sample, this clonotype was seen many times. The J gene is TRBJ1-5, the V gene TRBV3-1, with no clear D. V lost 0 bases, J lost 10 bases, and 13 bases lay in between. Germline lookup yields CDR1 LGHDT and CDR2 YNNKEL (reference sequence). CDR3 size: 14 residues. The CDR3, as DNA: TGTGCCAGCAGCCAAGACGGTCGTGAGCGACCCCAGCATTTT. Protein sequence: CASSQDGRERPQHF.

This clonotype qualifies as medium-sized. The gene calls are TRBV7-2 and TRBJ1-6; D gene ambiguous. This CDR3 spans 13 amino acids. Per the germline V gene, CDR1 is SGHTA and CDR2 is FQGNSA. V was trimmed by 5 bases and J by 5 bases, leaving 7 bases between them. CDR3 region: CASSLRNNSPLHF. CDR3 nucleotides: TGTGCCAGCAGCCTTAGGAATAATTCACCCCTCCACTTT. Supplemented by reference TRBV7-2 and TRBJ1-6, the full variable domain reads GAGVSQSPSNKVTEKGKDVELRCDPISGHTALYWYRQSLGQGLEFLIYFQGNSAPDKSGLPSDRFSAERTGGSVSTLTIQRTQQEDSAVYLCASSLRNNSPLHFGNGTRLTVT.

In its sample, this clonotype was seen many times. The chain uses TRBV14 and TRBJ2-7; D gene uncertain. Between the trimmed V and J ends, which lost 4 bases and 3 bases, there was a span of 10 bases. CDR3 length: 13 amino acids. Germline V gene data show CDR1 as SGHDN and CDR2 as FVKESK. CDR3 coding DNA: TGTGCCAGCAGCCGGTCCCACTACTACGAGCAGTACGTC. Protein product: CASSRSHYYEQYV.